This entry features one T cell receptor beta chain sequence. Its antigen remains unidentified. The sample originates from a study of T cell responses to AZD1222 COVID-19 vaccine. Findings and caveats of the study: Mostly white British, mostly female donors; authors suggested clonal diversity may be underestimated. There were repertoire samples only from the period after the peak T cell response. Nearly half of unique spike-specific TCRs reportedly avoided B.1.351 and B.1.1.7 mutated regions. Two AZD1222 doses significantly raised spike-specific TCR breadth and depth over controls.

CDR1 is ENHRY, CDR2 SYGVKD, per germline. The V gene lost 3 bases and the J gene lost 4 bases, with 16 bases spanning the gap. The CDR3 spans 15 residues. Sequenced by immunoSEQ multiplex PCR; TCRdb stores in-frame clones only, minus some. This sample yields 95,000 to 150,000 clones, of which just over 90% are seen a single time; roughly 7.8% belongs to the top ten. Material: peripheral blood, obtained on day 0 of AZD1222 vaccination. The J gene is TRBJ2-7, the V gene TRBV10-3, with D possibly matching TRBD2 (5 bases). The TCR sequence derives from an adult in good health. Here the CDR3 reads CAISDQRDRMYEQYF. The DNA of the CDR3 is TGTGCCATCAGTGATCAACGGGATCGTATGTACGAGCAGTACTTC.